The present T cell receptor beta chain was sequenced within a study of T cell responses to AZD1222 COVID-19 vaccine. For the study at large: Timing groups of about 4 and about 12 weeks for second doses were pooled.

V gave up 6 bases and J gave up 7 bases; unmatched junction bases: 10. CDR3 size: 15 residues. The V gene's germline CDR1 is MDHEN and CDR2 SYDVKM. Points from the study as a whole: Vaccination with two AZD1222 doses was followed by a rise in Spike-specific TCR breadth and depth. Vaccine-associated CD4 TCRs spanned spike, dominant at 160-218 and 743-854.

Note on this clone: Its specificity is unknown.

Generated by immunoSEQ multiplex PCR, the TCRdb table keeps only in-frame clones and is missing some. This sample has some 130,000 clones, with about 94% found just once. V and J are TRBV28 and TRBJ2-5; 11 nucleotides agree with TRBD1. The material was peripheral blood, obtained on day 0 of AZD1222 vaccination. The sequence came from an adult in good health. CDR3 protein: CASSYQGQGGGTQYF. The DNA for the CDR3 is TGTGCCAGCAGCTACCAGGGACAGGGGGGTGGGACCCAGTACTTC.